Below, 23 T cell receptor beta chains from the same sample are listed, as sequenced in a study of regulatory dendritic cells for organ transplantation. The table came from immunoSEQ multiplex PCR; TCRdb's copy has only in-frame clones and leaves some out. The table includes 35,000 to 40,000 clones, just over 90% detected once. The sequenced material came from naive CD8+ T cells from blood. Documented subset: CD45RA+ naive T cells. Receptor source: a human donor in good health.

This chain links TRBV19 with TRBJ2-5, with a possible D match to TRBD1 (6 bases). Germline V gene data show CDR1 as LNHDA and CDR2 as SQIVND (reference sequence). V shed 2 bases and J shed 4 bases, with 11 bases lying between them. This CDR3 spans 14 amino acids. The CDR3 sequence: CASSITGTSETQYF. CDR3 DNA sequence: TGTGCCAGTAGTATAACAGGGACGTCAGAGACCCAGTACTTC. The full variable domain, its missing parts supplied by reference TRBV19 and TRBJ2-5, is DGGITQSPKYLFRKEGQNVTLSCEQNLNHDAMYWYRQDPGQGLRLIYYSQIVNDFQKGDIAEGYSVSREKKESFPLTVTSAQKNPTAFYLCASSITGTSETQYFGPGTRLLVL.

Written as DNA, the CDR3 is TGCGCCAGCAGCTTGCTATCGGTTTCTAGCGGTTACAATGAGCAGTTCTTC. It yields the protein CASSLLSVSSGYNEQFF. The chain employs TRBV5-1 and TRBJ2-1, with TRBD2 identical over 7 bases. Germline V CDR1 and CDR2: SGHRS, YFSETQ. This CDR3 is built from 17 residues. Trimming at V came to 1 base and at J to 4 bases, leaving 11 bases not matched to a gene.

This chain uses TRBV2 with TRBJ2-1; TRBD2 might be the D (7 bases). The length of the CDR3 is 16 residues. V was cut by 10 bases and J by 8 bases, with 27 bases left in between. Germline CDR1 and CDR2: SNHLY and FYNNEI. In DNA, the CDR3 is TGTGCCACCATGGGGGGGGCGGGAGCGCAGGTGGATGAGCAGTTCTTC. Encoded protein: CATMGGAGAQVDEQFF.

The V gene is TRBV10-3, the J gene TRBJ1-1; TRBD1 matches at 9 bases. CDR1 and CDR2 from the germline V gene are ENHRY and SYGVKD. With 4 bases clipped from V and 1 base from J, the junction kept 7 bases outside the gene matches. The CDR3 extends over 16 amino acids. The CDR3, as DNA: TGTGCCATCAGTGCCCGGGACAGGGCTCAGAACACTGAAGCTTTCTTT. This codes for CAISARDRAQNTEAFF.

The chain carries TRBV5-5 and TRBJ1-1; no clear D gene. The germline gives CDR1 SGHKS, CDR2 YYEKEE (reference sequence). The CDR3 runs to 15 residues. Trimming took off 1 base at V and 4 bases at J, with 14 bases between the two ends. CDR3 region: CASSLRTAVGTEAFF. The CDR3 coding sequence is TGTGCCAGCAGCTTGAGGACGGCGGTGGGCACTGAAGCTTTCTTT.

V gene TRBV7-9 combines with J gene TRBJ2-1; 7 bases are a match to TRBD2. This CDR3 comprises 15 residues. V dropped 1 base and J dropped 5; count of bases not matched to a gene: 5. Germline V gives CDR1 SEHNR, CDR2 FQNEAQ (reference sequence). CDR3 region: CASSLGLADNNEQFF. As DNA, the CDR3 is TGTGCCAGCAGCTTAGGGCTAGCGGACAACAATGAGCAGTTCTTC.

The V call is TRBV2, the J call TRBJ1-5; weak D call: TRBD1 (5 bases). CDR1 is SNHLY, CDR2 FYNNEI, per germline. This CDR3 is built from 13 residues. Trimming removed 5 bases from V and 10 bases from J, with 15 bases in between. CDR3 coding DNA: TGTGCCAGCAGTAACGACAGACTCCTTCCCCAGCATTTT. Its translation: CASSNDRLLPQHF. The whole variable domain, remainder taken from reference TRBV2 and TRBJ1-5, is EPEVTQTPSHQVTQMGQEVILRCVPISNHLYFYWYRQILGQKVEFLVSFYNNEISEKSEIFDDQFSVERPDGSNFTLKIRSTKLEDSAMYFCASSNDRLLPQHFGDGTRLSIL.

CDR3 in DNA: TGTGCCAGCAGCCCGGACAGCGTACTCACAGATACGCAGTATTTT. Residues: CASSPDSVLTDTQYF. The chain combines TRBV14 with TRBJ2-3; perhaps TRBD1 as D (6 bases). Between the trimmed V and J ends, which lost 4 bases and 2 bases, there was a span of 13 bases. Per the germline V gene, CDR1 is SGHDN and CDR2 is FVKESK. The CDR3 is made up of 15 amino acids.

The chain has TRBV21-1 and TRBJ1-3; the table's TRBD1 call for D was not verified on the DNA. TRBV21-1 is listed as a pseudogene. The CDR3 loop spans 16 amino acids. CDR3 sequence (DNA): TGTGCCAGCAGCATCGGGACATACCTACTCTTACTCACCATATATTTT. It translates to CASSIGTYLLLLTIYF.

V and J are TRBV27 and TRBJ1-2; perhaps TRBD1 as D (6 bases). Germline V CDR1 and CDR2: MNHEY, SMNVEV (reference sequence). The CDR3 sequence is 14 residues long. The germline V and J ends were trimmed by 7 bases and 2 bases, with 14 bases remaining between them. DNA of the CDR3: TGTGCCAGCACCAACTGGGGGGCAAACTATGGCTACACCTTC. Translation gives CASTNWGANYGYTF.

This chain links TRBV7-9 with TRBJ1-1; D unresolved. Germline V CDR1 and CDR2: SEHNR, FQNEAQ (reference sequence). The V end was cut by 3 bases, the J end by 0 bases, with 8 bases between. The CDR3 is made up of 14 amino acids. DNA of the CDR3: TGTGCCAGCAGCTTCCGCTCGATGAACACTGAAGCTTTCTTT. Translating it yields CASSFRSMNTEAFF.

CDR3 sequence reads: CASSLTSGFYNEQFF. The CDR3 DNA reads TGTGCCAGCAGTTTAACTAGCGGGTTTTACAATGAGCAGTTCTTC. The V gene is TRBV28, the J gene TRBJ2-1; 9 positions match TRBD2. This CDR3 contains 15 residues. CDR1 MDHEN and CDR2 SYDVKM come from the germline V gene. Unmatched junction bases numbered 3, after V lost 2 bases and J lost 4 bases.

The chain links TRBV13 to TRBJ2-5; D ambiguous. CDR1 is PRHDT and CDR2 is FYEKMQ in the germline V gene (reference sequence). Trimming pared 5 bases from V and 5 bases from J, leaving 9 bases between. This CDR3 has 12 residues. In nucleotides, the CDR3 is TGTGCCAGCAGCAGTCATGCGGAGACCCAGTACTTC. Protein sequence: CASSSHAETQYF.

The V and J genes are TRBV4-1 and TRBJ1-2, with 9 positions matching TRBD1. Germline V gene lookup returns CDR1 MGHRA and CDR2 YSYEKL. This CDR3 is built from 15 residues. The V segment lost 1 base and the J segment 5 bases; nucleotides outside the gene matches: 5. CDR3 coding DNA: TGCGCCAGCAGCCAAGCACAGGGGGCTTATTATGGCTACACCTTC. It encodes CASSQAQGAYYGYTF.

The chain employs TRBV4-3 and TRBJ2-7; perhaps TRBD2 as D (6 bases). V lost 4 bases to trimming and J lost 3 bases, with 13 bases between them. CDR3 length: 14 amino acids. CDR1 is LGHNA and CDR2 is YSLEER in the germline V gene. CDR3 in DNA: TGCGCCAGCAGCCCCGAGCCCGGGAGCTACGAGCAGTACTTC. Its protein is CASSPEPGSYEQYF.

The chain is built from TRBV7-9 and TRBJ1-2; the D is unclear. The V gene lost 0 bases and the J gene lost 6 bases, with 14 bases spanning the gap. The V gene's germline CDR1 is SEHNR and CDR2 FQNEAQ (reference sequence). The CDR3 is made up of 15 amino acids. The CDR3 spells CASSLASQPVNGYTF. In DNA, the CDR3 is TGTGCCAGCAGCTTAGCGAGCCAGCCGGTTAATGGCTACACCTTC.

J is TRBJ1-2 and V is TRBV7-9; TRBD1 matches 8 bases. In germline, CDR1 is SEHNR, CDR2 FQNEAQ (reference sequence). The CDR3 contains 16 residues. The V and J ends lost 1 base and 4 bases, in that order; junction bases with no gene match: 8. DNA of the CDR3: TGTGCCAGCAGCTTAGGAACAGGGGGTTCTAGCTATGGCTACACCTTC. Protein product: CASSLGTGGSSYGYTF.

Details on this clone: Other DNA sequences in the same sample also yield this CDR3. This rearrangement joins TRBV19 to TRBJ2-7; maybe TRBD1 (6 bases). The CDR3 is made up of 13 amino acids. Germline V gene data show CDR1 as LNHDA and CDR2 as SQIVND (reference sequence). V gave up 3 bases and J gave up 4 bases, with 10 bases separating them. The CDR3 reads CASSIGQGYEQYF. DNA of the CDR3: TGTGCCAGTAGTATTGGGCAGGGGTACGAGCAGTACTTC.

This clone came up a few times. V usage is TRBV9 and J usage is TRBJ1-2, with D hard to call. From germline, CDR1 is SGDLS and CDR2 YYNGEE. V was trimmed by 3 bases and J by 8 bases, leaving 11 bases between them. The CDR3 has 12 residues. CDR3 DNA: TGTGCCAGCAGCGATCGTGAGTCGGGCTACACCTTC. This translates into CASSDRESGYTF. The variable domain in full, with the rest retrieved from reference TRBV9 and TRBJ1-2, is DSGVTQTPKHLITATGQRVTLRCSPRSGDLSVYWYQQSLDQGLQFLIQYYNGEERAKGNILERFSAQQFPDLHSELNLSSLELGDSALYFCASSDRESGYTFGSGTRLTVV.

This chain uses TRBV19 with TRBJ2-2, with 8 nucleotides matching TRBD2. Germline loops: CDR1 LNHDA, CDR2 SQIVND (reference sequence). Trimming at V came to 5 bases and at J to 6 bases, leaving 5 bases not matched to a gene. The CDR3 contains 14 residues. The CDR3 DNA sequence: TGTGCCAGTAGTTGGGGACTAGTTCCCGGGGAGCTGTTTTTT. Protein product: CASSWGLVPGELFF.

This clone was seen only once. The chain recombines TRBV5-6 with TRBJ2-5, with D unclear. Germline loops: CDR1 SGHDT, CDR2 YYEEEE. Between the trimmed V and J ends, which lost 4 bases and 5 bases, there was a span of 12 bases. The CDR3 extends over 13 amino acids. CDR3 DNA sequence: TGTGCCAGCAGCCTACTCAGTCTGGAGACCCAGTACTTC. Its translation is CASSLLSLETQYF.

The chain links TRBV4-1 to TRBJ1-2, with D possibly matching TRBD1 (5 bases). The CDR3 loop spans 14 amino acids. V shed 1 base and J shed 5 bases, with 11 bases lying between them. Per germline, CDR1 MGHRA and CDR2 YSYEKL. In nucleotides, the CDR3 is TGCGCCAGCAGCCAAGTCGGGACTTATTATGGCTACACCTTC. This codes for CASSQVGTYYGYTF.

This chain uses TRBV6-5 with TRBJ2-4, with 7 bases identical to TRBD1. The V segment lost 2 bases and the J segment 4 bases; nucleotides outside the gene matches: 8. CDR1 and CDR2 (germline): MNHEY, SVGAGI. The CDR3 has 16 amino acids. The CDR3 sequence is CASSYKAGTAKNIQYF. In DNA form, the CDR3 reads TGTGCCAGCAGTTACAAAGCCGGGACAGCGAAAAACATTCAGTACTTC.